A single sample gave rise to the 30 T cell receptor beta chains below, sequenced in a study of blood T cells in healthy people across ages. The use of a sample-barcoded 5' primer and a J-beta primer mix characterized a second PCR of roughly 6 to 11 cycles. TCRdb re-called the 5' RACE reads through MiXCR, storing one row per CDR3 protein. The sample yields more than 450,000 distinct CDR3 sequences, over 25% seen once. These same data were also listed under a study on T cells of mothers and their children.

The sample was blood. Every receptor here comes from a boy younger than 10 in good health.

The chain couples TRBV7-3 to TRBJ2-5, with 9 positions matching TRBD2. The end of the DNA aligns better with TRBJ2-1, so the J call may be wrong. Germline V CDR1 and CDR2: SGHTA, FQGTGA. The CDR3 is 15 amino acids. The CDR3 DNA reads TGTGCCAGCAGCTTGCGGGGGGGCCTCTACAATGAGCAGTTCTTC. Its translation is CASSLRGGLYNEQFF.

The J gene is TRBJ1-5, the V gene TRBV27, with D perhaps matching TRBD1 (5 bases). The V gene lost 0 bases and the J gene lost 4 bases, with 13 bases spanning the gap. Germline-derived CDR1 and CDR2 are MNHEY and SMNVEV (reference sequence). The CDR3 is 16 residues long. CDR3 bases: TGTGCCAGCAGTTTATCGGCGGGGGTTGGGAATCAGCCCCAGCATTTT. It translates to CASSLSAGVGNQPQHF.

This chain uses TRBV4-2 with TRBJ2-5, with D maybe TRBD2 (7 bases). This CDR3 has 16 amino acids. The germline V gene encodes CDR1 LGHNA and CDR2 YNFKEQ. Deletions cut 1 base from V and 2 bases from J, with 14 bases between. CDR3 amino acids: CASSQVTGGRQETQYF. CDR3 coding DNA: TGTGCCAGCAGCCAAGTGACGGGGGGCCGGCAAGAGACCCAGTACTTC.

This clonotype was detected a few times. This chain links TRBV7-8 with TRBJ1-6; 9 positions match TRBD1. V trimming: 6 bases; J trimming: 7 bases; junction bases outside the gene matches: 7. The CDR3 consists of 15 residues. CDR1 and CDR2 (germline): SGHVS, FQNEAQ. CDR3 in amino acids: CASSSTGGGNSPLHF. CDR3 sequence (DNA): TGTGCCAGCAGTTCGACAGGGGGTGGCAATTCACCCCTCCACTTT.

The chain links TRBV30 to TRBJ2-5; no reliable D call. The last part of the DNA fits TRBJ2-7 better; the J call may be wrong. Germline loops: CDR1 GTSNPN, CDR2 SVGIG (reference sequence). The CDR3 is made up of 12 amino acids. CDR3 sequence (DNA): TGTGCCTGGAGTGTACATGGGAACGAGCAGTACTTC. This encodes CAWSVHGNEQYF.

The chain joins TRBV18 to TRBJ1-4; D is perhaps TRBD1 (5 bases). The CDR3 sequence is 16 residues long. The V end was cut by 2 bases, the J end by 5 bases, with 15 bases between. CDR1 and CDR2 from the germline V gene are KGHSH and LQKENI. CDR3 nucleotide sequence: TGTGCCAGCTCACCAGGGGGGAAGCCCCCAAATGAAAAACTGTTTTTT. Its translation is CASSPGGKPPNEKLFF.

The rearrangement links TRBV9 to TRBJ2-2; 8 nucleotides match TRBD1. With V trimmed by 3 bases and J by 7 bases, 11 bases remained unmatched. The length of the CDR3 is 16 residues. CDR1 and CDR2 from the germline V gene are SGDLS and YYNGEE. In nucleotides, the CDR3 is TGTGCCAGCAGCGCACCAGGGGGCCTGGAGTTCGGGGAGCTGTTTTTT. This sequence encodes CASSAPGGLEFGELFF.

The chain recombines TRBV7-2 with TRBJ2-2; TRBD2 aligns across 7 bases. This CDR3 is 15 amino acids long. Unmatched junction bases numbered 9, after V lost 5 bases and J lost 6 bases. The germline CDR1 and CDR2 sequences are SGHTA and FQGNSA. The CDR3 loop is CASSPRGVRPGELFF. The CDR3 nucleotides read TGTGCCAGCAGCCCTCGGGGGGTGAGACCCGGGGAGCTGTTTTTT.

The V call is TRBV28, the J call TRBJ2-1; D may be TRBD1 (6 bases). Near its end, the DNA agrees better with TRBJ2-7, so the J call may be wrong. Germline V CDR1 and CDR2: MDHEN, SYDVKM. The CDR3 runs 13 residues. CDR3 protein: CASAGTLAYEQYV. Here the CDR3 DNA reads TGTGCCAGCGCCGGGACACTAGCCTACGAGCAGTACGTC.

The V and J genes are TRBV27 and TRBJ2-4; 10 bases agree with TRBD1. The J segment lost 7 bases and the V segment lost 8 bases, leaving 11 bases of the junction unmatched. Germline V CDR1 and CDR2: MNHEY, SMNVEV (reference sequence). This CDR3 region has 15 residues. CDR3 amino acids: CASGPGQGFYNIQYF. CDR3 in DNA: TGTGCCAGCGGTCCGGGACAGGGGTTTTATAACATTCAGTACTTC.

The chain couples TRBV4-3 to TRBJ1-1, with unresolved D. CDR3 length: 13 residues. Germline loops: CDR1 LGHNA, CDR2 YSLEER. The ends were cut back, 0 bases at V and 1 base at J, with 3 bases in the middle. The CDR3 nucleotides are TGCGCCAGCAGCCAAGATGGGAACACTGAAGCTTTCTTT. Translating gives CASSQDGNTEAFF.

This chain connects TRBV6-4 to TRBJ2-3; D ambiguous. The CDR3 contains 14 residues. Trimming shortened V by 6 bases and J by 1 base, and 11 bases separated the two germline ends. CDR1 MRHNA and CDR2 SNTAGT come from the germline V gene. The chain's CDR3 is CASRASSGTDTQYF. DNA of the CDR3: TGTGCCAGCAGAGCCAGCTCAGGCACAGATACGCAGTATTTT.

This sequence joins TRBV6-2 or TRBV6-3 and TRBJ2-4, with D maybe TRBD2 (7 bases). Germline loops: CDR1 MNHEY, CDR2 SVGEGT. The CDR3 spans 15 residues. V dropped 6 bases and J dropped 8 bases, with 20 bases sitting between them. Here the CDR3 DNA reads TGTGCCAGCAGCAGCCCGCGGGGGCAGAAATACATTCAGTACTTC. Protein sequence: CASSSPRGQKYIQYF.

The CDR3 DNA follows: TGTGCCAGCAGCCCGGTAGCGGGAGGGCCGTTCGCGAACACCGGGGAGCTGTTTTTT. Translated, it gives CASSPVAGGPFANTGELFF. The chain recombines TRBV27 with TRBJ2-2, with 11 bases identical to TRBD2. CDR1 MNHEY and CDR2 SMNVEV come from the germline V gene (reference sequence). The CDR3 runs 19 residues. Germline trimming cut 6 bases from V and 0 bases from J; bases unmatched to any gene: 12.

This clonotype was observed a handful of times. This sequence joins TRBV4-1 and TRBJ1-2; D may be TRBD1 (5 bases). Germline CDR1 and CDR2: MGHRA and YSYEKL. The CDR3 is 14 amino acids. V lost 4 bases and J lost 5, with 14 bases in between. This chain's CDR3 is CASSPEGTGYGYTF. The CDR3 DNA follows: TGCGCCAGCAGCCCCGAGGGGACCGGATATGGCTACACCTTC.

This clonotype was detected a few times. The CDR3 DNA is TGTGCCAGCAGCCAAGAAGGTTTGAGGGGCACTGAAGCTTTCTTT. Translating gives CASSQEGLRGTEAFF. The rearrangement uses TRBV4-2 and TRBJ1-1; maybe TRBD1 (5 bases). Germline V gives CDR1 LGHNA, CDR2 YNFKEQ. This CDR3 comprises 15 residues. V lost 0 bases and J 4 bases, leaving 12 bases between the germline ends.

This clonotype was picked up a small number of times. The chain couples TRBV7-9 to TRBJ2-5, with 7 bases matching TRBD1. The end of the DNA fits TRBJ2-7 better, so the J call may be wrong. The germline gives CDR1 SEHNR, CDR2 FQNEAQ (reference sequence). This CDR3 is 15 amino acids long. Here the CDR3 DNA reads TGTGCCAGCAGCTCTACCCGGGACAGTGCCTACGAGCAGTACTTC. Translated, it gives CASSSTRDSAYEQYF.

The CDR3 DNA is TGTGCCAGCAGCCGGCGACAGGGCCAGCCCCAGCATTTT. Amino acid sequence: CASSRRQGQPQHF. The J gene is TRBJ1-5, the V gene TRBV6-6, with 7 bases fitting TRBD1. Per the germline V gene, CDR1 is MNHNY and CDR2 is SVGAGI (reference sequence). J lost 7 bases, V lost 6 bases, and 6 bases had no gene match. The CDR3 has 13 amino acids.

This clonotype was observed a few times. This chain uses TRBV2 with TRBJ1-5, with 7 bases fitting TRBD1. This CDR3 region has 16 residues. Germline lookup yields CDR1 SNHLY and CDR2 FYNNEI. Losses at the gene ends were 7 bases for V and 0 bases for J; bases not matched to a gene: 9. The CDR3 loop reads CASMTGLGYSNQPQHF. CDR3 nucleotides: TGTGCCAGCATGACAGGGTTAGGGTATAGCAATCAGCCCCAGCATTTT. The full variable domain, rest sourced from reference TRBV2 and TRBJ1-5, is EPEVTQTPSHQVTQMGQEVILRCVPISNHLYFYWYRQILGQKVEFLVSFYNNEISEKSEIFDDQFSVERPDGSNFTLKIRSTKLEDSAMYFCASMTGLGYSNQPQHFGDGTRLSIL.

The chain employs TRBV7-7 and TRBJ2-2, with D unresolved. The CDR3 spans 16 residues. The V end lost 0 bases, the J end lost 0 bases, and 8 bases lay between the germline ends. Germline V gives CDR1 SSHAT, CDR2 FNYEAQ (reference sequence). The CDR3 bases are TGTGCCAGCAGCTTAGCCCTTACAACGAACACCGGGGAGCTGTTTTTT. Translating it yields CASSLALTTNTGELFF.

This clonotype was detected many times. This chain uses TRBV12-3 or TRBV12-4 with TRBJ1-4; D gene uncertain. This CDR3 has 11 residues. Trimming took off 5 bases at V and 4 bases at J, with 2 bases between the two ends. The CDR3 here is CASSHNEKLFF. The CDR3 bases are TGTGCCAGCAGTCATAATGAAAAACTGTTTTTT.

This chain uses TRBV6-5 with TRBJ1-3; D is undetermined. Germline assignment: CDR1 MNHEY and CDR2 SVGAGI. The CDR3 sequence is 15 residues long. V was trimmed by 2 bases and J by 4 bases, leaving 12 bases between them. As DNA, the CDR3 is TGTGCCAGCAGTTACGCTGGTCGGGGAGGAAACACCATATATTTT. Encoded protein: CASSYAGRGGNTIYF.

The rearrangement joins TRBV10-3 to TRBJ1-1; TRBD1 matches at 8 bases. This CDR3 is 15 amino acids long. CDR1 is ENHRY, CDR2 SYGVKD, per germline. Losses at the gene ends were 4 bases for V and 0 bases for J; bases not matched to a gene: 4. The CDR3 nucleotides read TGTGCCATCAGTGGGGGGACAGGCATGAACACTGAAGCTTTCTTT. This encodes CAISGGTGMNTEAFF.

V is TRBV6-4 and J is TRBJ2-7; 9 bases are shared with TRBD2. Germline trimming cut 6 bases from V and 7 bases from J; bases unmatched to any gene: 13. Germline values: CDR1 MRHNA, CDR2 SNTAGT. The CDR3 consists of 15 residues. CDR3 loop: CASRGASGGSQEQYF. The CDR3 region has the DNA TGTGCCAGCAGGGGGGCAAGCGGGGGGTCTCAGGAGCAGTACTTC.

This chain connects TRBV4-2 to TRBJ1-1, with D perhaps TRBD1 (6 bases). Trimming cost V 5 bases and J 0 bases, with 13 bases left between them. This CDR3 spans 15 amino acids. Germline loops: CDR1 LGHNA, CDR2 YNFKEQ. For the CDR3, the DNA is TGTGCCAGCAGCTCCCGGACAGTTATGAACACTGAAGCTTTCTTT. This gives the protein CASSSRTVMNTEAFF.

About this clonotype: This may come from a read error, since a much larger clone is one base off. V gene TRBV7-9 combines with J gene TRBJ2-7; TRBD1 matches at 8 bases. This CDR3 comprises 14 residues. CDR1 and CDR2 (germline): SEHNR, FQNEAQ (reference sequence). The CDR3 region has the DNA TGTGCCAGCAGCTTAACCCAGGGGGCTTACGAGCAGTGCTTC. Protein: CASSLTQGAYEQCF.

This clonotype has just a few counts. The chain uses TRBV27 and TRBJ2-1; 7 bases align to TRBD1. The germline gives CDR1 MNHEY, CDR2 SMNVEV (reference sequence). Unmatched junction bases numbered 5, after V lost 7 bases and J lost 2 bases. This CDR3 has 14 amino acids. Written as DNA, the CDR3 is TGTGCCAGCAAACCGACAGGGCCCTACAATGAGCAGTTCTTC. Its translation is CASKPTGPYNEQFF.

V is TRBV20-1 and J is TRBJ2-7; 9 nucleotides agree with TRBD1. The CDR3 extends over 14 amino acids. The V gene's germline CDR1 is DFQATT and CDR2 SNEGSKA (reference sequence). Trimming at V came to 6 bases and at J to 5 bases, leaving 11 bases not matched to a gene. The CDR3 here is CSALPGTGRHEQYF. The CDR3 DNA reads TGCAGTGCATTGCCCGGGACAGGGCGACACGAGCAGTACTTC.

The gene calls are TRBV20-1 and TRBJ2-1; the D gene is possibly TRBD1 (6 bases). V lost 5 bases and J lost 0, with 14 bases in between. Germline-derived CDR1 and CDR2 are DFQATT and SNEGSKA (reference sequence). The CDR3 contains 15 residues. The CDR3 loop is CSAGPRGSSYNEQFF. DNA for the CDR3: TGCAGTGCTGGGCCCAGGGGAAGCTCCTACAATGAGCAGTTCTTC.

This clonotype showed up just a few times. The V call is TRBV5-1, the J call TRBJ2-1, with 7 nucleotides matching TRBD2. J was trimmed by 0 bases and V by 4 bases; bases with no gene match: 10. The germline gives CDR1 SGHRS, CDR2 YFSETQ. The CDR3 is 17 amino acids. The CDR3 DNA reads as TGCGCCAGCAGCCGTGATAGCGGGTTGAGCTCCTACAATGAGCAGTTCTTC. Translation gives CASSRDSGLSSYNEQFF.